The next 7 T cell receptor beta chains were all read from a single sample in a study of T cells in women clearing cervical HPV infection. Clones were read by immunoSEQ multiplex PCR, and TCRdb kept only the in-frame ones, dropping some. Its table lists 46,000 or so clones. The sample consisted of blood buffy coat. The receptors stem from a woman aged 18 to 75 with a cervical HPV16 infection that either progressed to CIN3+ or cleared (not recorded which).

With respect to this clone: The read ends 3 residues before the CDR3 terminus; that terminus is restored from the germline J gene. The chain joins TRBV19 to TRBJ2-3; a possible D gene is TRBD2 (5 bases). The CDR3 is made up of 15 amino acids. V shed 2 bases and J shed 6 bases, with 15 bases lying between them. Germline V gene data show CDR1 as LNHDA and CDR2 as SQIVND (reference sequence). The CDR3 here is CASSILGGYGDTQYF. CDR3 DNA (partial): TGTGCCAGTAGTATACTGGGCGGGTATGGGGATACG.

About this clone itself: The read halts 3 residues ahead of the CDR3 end, with the missing end drawn from the germline J gene. The chain joins TRBV7-2 to TRBJ2-2, with a possible D match to TRBD1 (6 bases). The CDR3 is 14 residues long. Germline assignment: CDR1 SGHTA and CDR2 FQGNSA. The CDR3: CASSSGAGANVLFF. The part of the CDR3 DNA that was read is TGTGCCAGCAGCTCAGGGGCTGGGGCCAACGTG.

Note on this clone: The read ends 3 residues early relative to the CDR3; the germline J gene fills the gap. V usage is TRBV7-2 and J usage is TRBJ2-2; 8 bases agree with TRBD1. The germline V gene has CDR1 SGHTA and CDR2 FQGNSA. Unmatched junction bases numbered 2, after V lost 1 base and J lost 4 bases. The CDR3 length is 15 residues. This CDR3 is CASSLGTGFTGELFF. Partial CDR3 DNA: TGTGCCAGCAGCTTAGGGACAGGGTTCACCGGGGAG.

As concerns this clone: The read falls 3 residues short of the CDR3 end, and the missing part is taken from the germline J gene. V gene TRBV18 combines with J gene TRBJ2-7; 8 bases line up with TRBD1. This CDR3 contains 13 residues. CDR1 KGHSH and CDR2 LQKENI come from the germline V gene. With 3 bases clipped from V and 6 bases from J, the junction kept 4 bases outside the gene matches. CDR3 DNA (partial): TGTGCCAGCTCACCTGGACAGGGCCGCGAG. It codes for CASSPGQGRE. The CDR3 in full is CASSPGQGREQYF. The whole variable domain, filled in from reference TRBV18 and TRBJ2-7, reads NAGVMQNPRHLVRRRGQEARLRCSPMKGHSHVYWYRQLPEEGLKFMVYLQKENIIDESGMPKERFSAEFPKEGPSILRIQQVVRGDSAAYFCASSPGQGREQYFGPGTRLTVT.

Points on this clone: The read falls 3 residues short of the CDR3 end, and the missing part is taken from the germline J gene. V and J are TRBV10-3 and TRBJ1-5, with D possibly matching TRBD1 (6 bases). The V gene lost 2 bases and the J gene lost 6 bases, with 11 bases spanning the gap. This CDR3 comprises 14 residues. Germline values: CDR1 ENHRY, CDR2 SYGVKD. The CDR3 region is CAISERGGAQPQHF. The part of the CDR3 DNA that was read is TGTGCCATCAGTGAGAGAGGGGGGGCTCAGCCC.

About this clone itself: Coverage ceases 3 residues before the CDR3 finishes, and the germline J gene fills in the end. The chain recombines TRBV5-1 with TRBJ1-5, with TRBD1 as a possible D gene (5 bases). The CDR3 has 16 residues. V was clipped by 0 bases and J by 2 bases, with 12 bases between them. Germline values: CDR1 SGHRS, CDR2 YFSETQ. CDR3 DNA (partial): TGCGCCAGCAGCTTGGAGGGGACTGCGGGCAATCAGCCC. Translating gives CASSLEGTAGNQP. The complete CDR3 reads CASSLEGTAGNQPQHF.

Regarding this clone: With the read ending 3 residues before the CDR3 end, the germline J gene is used to fill in that end. The rearrangement joins TRBV19 to TRBJ1-2, with D tentatively TRBD1 (6 bases). The CDR3 totals 12 residues. From germline, CDR1 is LNHDA and CDR2 SQIVND (reference sequence). Deletions cut 4 bases from V and 5 bases from J, with 8 bases between. This chain's CDR3 is CASSKTGYGYTF. The covered CDR3 bases are TGTGCCAGTAGTAAAACAGGGTATGGC.